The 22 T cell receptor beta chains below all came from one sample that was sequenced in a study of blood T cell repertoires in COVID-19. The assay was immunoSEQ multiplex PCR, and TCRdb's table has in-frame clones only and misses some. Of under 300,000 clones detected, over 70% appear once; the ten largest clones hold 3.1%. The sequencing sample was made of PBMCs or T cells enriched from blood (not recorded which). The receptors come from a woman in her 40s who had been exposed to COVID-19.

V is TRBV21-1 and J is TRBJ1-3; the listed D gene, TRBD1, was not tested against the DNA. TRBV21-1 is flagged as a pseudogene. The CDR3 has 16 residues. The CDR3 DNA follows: TGTGCCAGCAGCGTTGGAGCACAGGGAAATGGAAACACCATATATTTT. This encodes CASSVGAQGNGNTIYF.

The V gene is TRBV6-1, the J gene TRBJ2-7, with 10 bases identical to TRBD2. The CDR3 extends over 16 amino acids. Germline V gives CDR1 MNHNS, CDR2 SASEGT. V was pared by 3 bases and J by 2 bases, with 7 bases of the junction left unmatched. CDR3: CASSELAGEPAYEQYV. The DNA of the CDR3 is TGTGCCAGCAGTGAGCTAGCGGGAGAACCTGCCTACGAGCAGTACGTC.

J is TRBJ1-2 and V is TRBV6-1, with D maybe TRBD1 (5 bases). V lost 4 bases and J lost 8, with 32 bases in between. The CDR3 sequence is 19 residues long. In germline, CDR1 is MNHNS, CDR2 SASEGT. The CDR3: CASSGADLILPGGVRGYTF. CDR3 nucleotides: TGTGCCAGCAGTGGGGCGGACCTAATCCTACCGGGAGGGGTTAGGGGCTACACCTTC.

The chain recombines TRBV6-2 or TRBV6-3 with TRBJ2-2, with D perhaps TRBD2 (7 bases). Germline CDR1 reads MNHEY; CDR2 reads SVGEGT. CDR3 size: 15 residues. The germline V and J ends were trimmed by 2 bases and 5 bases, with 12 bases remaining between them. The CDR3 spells CASSYTGGLTGELFF. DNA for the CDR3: TGTGCCAGCAGTTACACCGGGGGGCTTACCGGGGAGCTGTTTTTT.

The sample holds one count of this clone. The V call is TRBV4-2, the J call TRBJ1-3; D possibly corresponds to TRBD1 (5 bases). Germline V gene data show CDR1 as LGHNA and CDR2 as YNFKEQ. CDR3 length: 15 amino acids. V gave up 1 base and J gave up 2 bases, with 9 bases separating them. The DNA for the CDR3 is TGTGCCAGCAGCCAAGGTTCAGGGACTGGAAACACCATATATTTT. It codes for CASSQGSGTGNTIYF.

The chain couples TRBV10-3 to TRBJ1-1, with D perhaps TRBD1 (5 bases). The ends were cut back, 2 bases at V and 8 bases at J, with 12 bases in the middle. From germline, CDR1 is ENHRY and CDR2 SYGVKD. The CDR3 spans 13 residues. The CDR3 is CAISEMGGEEAFF. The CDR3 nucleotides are TGTGCCATCAGTGAGATGGGGGGGGAAGAAGCTTTCTTT.

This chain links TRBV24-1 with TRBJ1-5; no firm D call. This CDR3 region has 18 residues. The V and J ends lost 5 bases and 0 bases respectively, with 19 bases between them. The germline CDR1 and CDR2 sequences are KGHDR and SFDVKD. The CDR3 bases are TGTGCCACCAGTGTCGCGACCCCCCAGGTACCTAGCAATCAGCCCCAGCATTTT. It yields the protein CATSVATPQVPSNQPQHF.

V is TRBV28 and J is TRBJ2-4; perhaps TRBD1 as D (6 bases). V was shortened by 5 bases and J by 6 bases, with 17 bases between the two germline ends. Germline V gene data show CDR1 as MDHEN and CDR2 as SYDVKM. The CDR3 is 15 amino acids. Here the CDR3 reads CASSPRSSRGNIQYF. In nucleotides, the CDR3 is TGTGCCAGCAGTCCCCGCTCGTCCAGGGGAAACATTCAGTACTTC.

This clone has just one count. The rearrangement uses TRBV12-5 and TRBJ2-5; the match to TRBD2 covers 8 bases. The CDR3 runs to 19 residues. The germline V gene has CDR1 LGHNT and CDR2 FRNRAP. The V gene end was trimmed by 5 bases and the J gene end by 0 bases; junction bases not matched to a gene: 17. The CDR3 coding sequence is TGTGCTAGTGGTCCCATCCCCTTACTAGCGGAGGGATACCAAGAGACCCAGTACTTC. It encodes CASGPIPLLAEGYQETQYF.

The CDR3 nucleotides are TGTGCCAGCAGTTTACAGCGGGGAACCACAGATACGCAGTATTTT. Translated: CASSLQRGTTDTQYF. This rearrangement joins TRBV28 to TRBJ2-3; 7 bases are a match to TRBD2. Unmatched junction bases numbered 4, after V lost 2 bases and J lost 2 bases. The CDR3 contains 15 residues. The V gene's germline CDR1 is MDHEN and CDR2 SYDVKM. The full variable domain, rest sourced from reference TRBV28 and TRBJ2-3, is DVKVTQSSRYLVKRTGEKVFLECVQDMDHENMFWYRQDPGLGLRLIYFSYDVKMKEKGDIPEGYSVSREKKERFSLILESASTNQTSMYLCASSLQRGTTDTQYFGPGTRLTVL.

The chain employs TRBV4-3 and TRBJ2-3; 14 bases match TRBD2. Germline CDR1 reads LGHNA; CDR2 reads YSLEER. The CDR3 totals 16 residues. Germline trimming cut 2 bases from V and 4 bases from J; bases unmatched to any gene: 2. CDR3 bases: TGCGCCAGCAGCCAAAGACTAGCGGGAGGGGCAGATACGCAGTATTTT. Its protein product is CASSQRLAGGADTQYF.

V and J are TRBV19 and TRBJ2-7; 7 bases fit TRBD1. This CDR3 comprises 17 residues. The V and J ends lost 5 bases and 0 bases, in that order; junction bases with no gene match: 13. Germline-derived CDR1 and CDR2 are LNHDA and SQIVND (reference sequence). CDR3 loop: CASSPTPLRDSSYEQYF. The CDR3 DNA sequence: TGTGCCAGTAGTCCCACCCCCCTCCGGGACAGCTCCTACGAGCAGTACTTC.

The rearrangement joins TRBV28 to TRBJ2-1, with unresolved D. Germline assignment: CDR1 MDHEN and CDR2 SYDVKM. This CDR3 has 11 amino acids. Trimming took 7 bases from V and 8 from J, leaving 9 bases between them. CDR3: CASNKLDEQFF. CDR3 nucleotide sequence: TGTGCCAGCAATAAACTGGATGAGCAGTTCTTC.

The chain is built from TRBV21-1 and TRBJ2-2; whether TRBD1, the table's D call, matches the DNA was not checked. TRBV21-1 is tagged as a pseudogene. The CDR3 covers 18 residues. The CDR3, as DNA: TGTGCCAGCAGCAAGAAAAAGAAGGGACAGGGCAACACCGGGGAGCTGTTTTTT. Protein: CASSKKKKGQGNTGELFF.

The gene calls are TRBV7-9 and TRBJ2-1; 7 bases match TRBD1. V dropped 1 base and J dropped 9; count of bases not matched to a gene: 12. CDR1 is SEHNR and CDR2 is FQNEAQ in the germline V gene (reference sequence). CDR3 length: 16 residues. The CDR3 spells CASSLGGGRSKSEQFF. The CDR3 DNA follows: TGTGCCAGCAGCTTAGGAGGGGGCAGGTCCAAGAGTGAGCAGTTCTTC.

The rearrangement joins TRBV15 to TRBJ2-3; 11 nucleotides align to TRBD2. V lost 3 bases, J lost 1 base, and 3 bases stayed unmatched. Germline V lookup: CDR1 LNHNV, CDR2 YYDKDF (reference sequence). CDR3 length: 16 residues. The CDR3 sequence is CATSSILAGGTDTQYF. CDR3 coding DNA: TGTGCCACCAGCAGCATACTAGCGGGGGGCACAGATACGCAGTATTTT.

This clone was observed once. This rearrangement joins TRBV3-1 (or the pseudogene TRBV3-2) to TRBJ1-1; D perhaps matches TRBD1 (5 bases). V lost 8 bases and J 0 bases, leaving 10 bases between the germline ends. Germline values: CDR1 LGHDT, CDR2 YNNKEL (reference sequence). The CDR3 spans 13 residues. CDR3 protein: CASGRVVNTEAFF. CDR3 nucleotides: TGTGCCAGCGGCAGGGTGGTGAACACTGAAGCTTTCTTT.

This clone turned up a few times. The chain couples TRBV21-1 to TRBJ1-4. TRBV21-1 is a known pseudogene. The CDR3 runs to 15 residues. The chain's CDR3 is CASSKWSHRNEKLFF. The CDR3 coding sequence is TGTGCCAGCAGCAAATGGAGCCACCGTAATGAAAAACTGTTTTTT.

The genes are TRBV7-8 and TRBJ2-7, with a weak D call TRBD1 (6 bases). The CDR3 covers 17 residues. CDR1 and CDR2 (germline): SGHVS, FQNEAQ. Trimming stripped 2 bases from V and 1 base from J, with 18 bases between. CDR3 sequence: CASSLRFWAGASYEQYF. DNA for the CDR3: TGTGCCAGCAGCTTAAGGTTCTGGGCAGGGGCTTCCTACGAGCAGTACTTC.

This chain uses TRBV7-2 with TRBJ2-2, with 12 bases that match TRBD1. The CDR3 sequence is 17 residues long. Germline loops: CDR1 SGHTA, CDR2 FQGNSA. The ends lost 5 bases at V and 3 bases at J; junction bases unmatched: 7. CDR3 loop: CASSLGTGGAHTGELFF. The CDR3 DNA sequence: TGTGCCAGCAGCCTCGGGACAGGGGGCGCGCACACCGGGGAGCTGTTTTTT. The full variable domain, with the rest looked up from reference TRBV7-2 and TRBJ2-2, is GAGVSQSPSNKVTEKGKDVELRCDPISGHTALYWYRQSLGQGLEFLIYFQGNSAPDKSGLPSDRFSAERTGGSVSTLTIQRTQQEDSAVYLCASSLGTGGAHTGELFFGEGSRLTVL.

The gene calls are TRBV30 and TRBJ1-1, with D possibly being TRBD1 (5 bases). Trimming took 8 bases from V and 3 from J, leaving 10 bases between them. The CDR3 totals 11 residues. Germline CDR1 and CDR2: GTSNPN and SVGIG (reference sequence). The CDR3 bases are TGTGCCGGGGCCGGATACACTGAAGCTTTCTTT. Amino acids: CAGAGYTEAFF.

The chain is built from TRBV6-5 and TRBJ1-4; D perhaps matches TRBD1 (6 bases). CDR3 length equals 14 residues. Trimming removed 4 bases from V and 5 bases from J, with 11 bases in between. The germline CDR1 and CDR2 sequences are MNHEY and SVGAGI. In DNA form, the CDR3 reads TGTGCCAGCAGTTTTCAGGGGACCAATGAAAAACTGTTTTTT. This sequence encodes CASSFQGTNEKLFF.